This T cell receptor (beta chain) was recovered during a study of radiotherapy plus CTLA-4 blockade in lung cancer. Ipilimumab CTLA-4 blockade and focal radiation were given to patients with chemo-refractory metastatic non-small-cell lung cancer. Repertoires were generated with immunoSEQ multiplex PCR, while TCRdb's copy carries only in-frame clones and drops some. The table shows 20,000 to 30,000 clones, with 77% occurring only once. This CDR3 spans 13 amino acids. Germline CDR1 reads GTSNPN; CDR2 reads SVGIG (reference sequence). Trimming removed 2 bases from V and 0 bases from J, with 7 bases in between.

The clonotype originates from a human donor with non-small cell lung cancer that progressed on radiotherapy plus ipilimumab. The sequences come from peripheral blood, collected from a patient treated with radiotherapy plus ipilimumab. The V gene is TRBV30, the J gene TRBJ1-1, with D unresolved. CDR3 protein: CAWSRSMNTEAFF. The DNA of the CDR3 is TGTGCCTGGAGTAGGTCGATGAACACTGAAGCTTTCTTT. The complete variable domain, with remaining parts taken from reference TRBV30 and TRBJ1-1, reads SQTIHQWPATLVQPVGSPLSLECTVEGTSNPNLYWYRQAAGRGLQLLFYSVGIGQISSEVPQNLSASRPQDRQFILSSKKLLLSDSGFYLCAWSRSMNTEAFFGQGTRLTVV.